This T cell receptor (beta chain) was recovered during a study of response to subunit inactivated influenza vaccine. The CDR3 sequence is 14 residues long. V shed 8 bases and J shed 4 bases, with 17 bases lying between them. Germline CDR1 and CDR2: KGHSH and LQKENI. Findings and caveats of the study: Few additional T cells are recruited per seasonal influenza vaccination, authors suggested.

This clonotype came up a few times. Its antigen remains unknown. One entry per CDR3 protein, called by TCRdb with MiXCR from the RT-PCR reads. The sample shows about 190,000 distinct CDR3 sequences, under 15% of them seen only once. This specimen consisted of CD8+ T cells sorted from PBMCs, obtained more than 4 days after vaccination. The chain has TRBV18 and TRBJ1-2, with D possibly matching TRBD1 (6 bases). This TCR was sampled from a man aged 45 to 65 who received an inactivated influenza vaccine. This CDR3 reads CASRDLGAGYGYTF. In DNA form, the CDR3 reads TGTGCCAGCCGCGATCTGGGGGCAGGCTATGGCTACACCTTC.